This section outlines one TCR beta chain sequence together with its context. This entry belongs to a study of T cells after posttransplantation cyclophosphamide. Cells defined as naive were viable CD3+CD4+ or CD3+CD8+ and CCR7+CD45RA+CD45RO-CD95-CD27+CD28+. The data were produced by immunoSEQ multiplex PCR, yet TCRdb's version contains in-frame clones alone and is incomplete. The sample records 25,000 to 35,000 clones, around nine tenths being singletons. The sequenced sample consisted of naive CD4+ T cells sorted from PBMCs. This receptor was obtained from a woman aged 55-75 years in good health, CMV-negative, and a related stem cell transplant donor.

The CDR3: CASSGTGATSDTQYF. The CDR3 nucleotides are TGCGCCAGCAGCGGGACAGGGGCGACGAGCGATACGCAGTATTTT. V and J are TRBV5-1 and TRBJ2-3, with 10 bases identical to TRBD1. Looked up from germline, CDR1 is SGHRS and CDR2 is YFSETQ. The CDR3 totals 15 residues. V gave up 4 bases and J gave up 6 bases; unmatched junction bases: 8.